These T cell receptor beta chains were read from a single sample in a study of T-cell reconstitution after alpha-beta-depleted transplantation in children. TCRdb fed the PCR reads into MiXCR, producing one record per CDR3 protein. The repertoire consists of some 640,000 distinct CDR3 sequences, with around 16% occurring once and the leading ten covering under 1.2%. The sequencing used PBMCs from the stem cell graft donor, collected from the stem cell graft. These TCRs come from a human donor who donated a stem cell graft to a child with acute myeloid leukemia. The CDR3 runs from the conserved cysteine through the conserved F or W. The order of the fields is J gene, V gene, clone size, D gene, CDR3 DNA, CDR3 protein. The D gene is left open where the match is weak. Not every row has a clone size; where given, it reads once, few, many or a size class.

J: TRBJ1-1
V: TRBV10-2
size: few
D: -
DNA: TGCGCCAGCAGTGATCTCACAACTGAAGCTTTCTTT
CDR3: CASSDLTTEAFF

J: TRBJ2-7
V: TRBV13
size: -
D: -
DNA: TGTGCCAGCAGCTTTCCGGACACTACCTACGAGCAGTACTTC
CDR3: CASSFPDTTYEQYF

J: TRBJ2-2
V: TRBV15
size: few
D: -
DNA: TGTGCCACCAGCTCTCGACAGGTCCCCGGGGAGCTGTTTTTT
CDR3: CATSSRQVPGELFF

J: TRBJ1-2
V: TRBV24-1
size: many
D: TRBD1
DNA: TGTGCCACCAGTGATACAGGGGATGGCTACACCTTC
CDR3: CATSDTGDGYTF

J: TRBJ2-3
V: TRBV30
size: many
D: TRBD2
DNA: TGTGCCTGGAGTCAACGGGGGGTGACAGATACGCAGTATTTT
CDR3: CAWSQRGVTDTQYF

J: TRBJ1-1
V: TRBV6-5
size: few
D: -
DNA: TGTGCCAGCAGTTACCAATGGCGGCGGGCCACTGAAGCTTTCTTT
CDR3: CASSYQWRRATEAFF

J: TRBJ2-2
V: TRBV20-1
size: many
D: TRBD2
DNA: TGCAGTGCTAGAGAAGGGCGGGGGGCCGGGGAGCTGTTTTTT
CDR3: CSAREGRGAGELFF

J: TRBJ1-2
V: TRBV5-1
size: -
D: -
DNA: TGCGCCAGCAGCTTGGAAACGGGGACCAACTATGGCTACACCTTC
CDR3: CASSLETGTNYGYTF

J: TRBJ2-1
V: TRBV5-5
size: -
D: TRBD1
DNA: TGTGCCAGCAGCTTGGGGGGACAGGGGGGAGCGTTCTTC
CDR3: CASSLGGQGGAFF

J: TRBJ1-4
V: TRBV7-2
size: once
D: -
DNA: TGTGCCAGCAGCTGGGGGGTCCCCACAGAAAAACTGTTTTTT
CDR3: CASSWGVPTEKLFF

J: TRBJ2-3
V: TRBV20-1
size: -
D: -
DNA: TGCAGTGCTAGAGACTCCTGGGGGCATAGGACAGATACGCAGTATTTT
CDR3: CSARDSWGHRTDTQYF

J: TRBJ2-1
V: TRBV4-2
size: -
D: -
DNA: TGTGCCAGCAGCCAGAGACCCGGGACAAACTACAATGAGCAGTTCTTC
CDR3: CASSQRPGTNYNEQFF

J: TRBJ1-1
V: TRBV6-1
size: -
D: -
DNA: TGTGCCAGCACCGAACGGGGAGGGACGACTGAAGCTTTCTTT
CDR3: CASTERGGTTEAFF

J: TRBJ2-1
V: TRBV6-5
size: few
D: -
DNA: TGTGCCAGCAGTCCCGGGATAGCCTACAATGAGCAGTTCTTC
CDR3: CASSPGIAYNEQFF

J: TRBJ1-2
V: TRBV6-1
size: many
D: -
DNA: TGTGCCAGCAGTGGCCGGACAGACGGAGGCTACACCTTC
CDR3: CASSGRTDGGYTF

J: TRBJ1-2
V: TRBV7-2
size: many
D: TRBD1
DNA: TGTGCCAGCAGCTTGCCGGGACAGGATAACTATGGCTACACCTTC
CDR3: CASSLPGQDNYGYTF

J: TRBJ1-2
V: TRBV27
size: few
D: TRBD1
DNA: TGTGCCAGCGGGAAACAGGGGGCGCGGTATGGCTACACCTTC
CDR3: CASGKQGARYGYTF

J: TRBJ1-1
V: TRBV12-3/TRBV12-4
size: many
D: -
DNA: TGTGCCAGCAGTTTAGCTGGGGTAGAAACTGAAGCTTTCTTT
CDR3: CASSLAGVETEAFF

J: TRBJ2-5
V: TRBV12-3/TRBV12-4
size: -
D: -
DNA: TGTGCCAGCAGCAGAGACGGGGAAGAGACCCAGTACTTC
CDR3: CASSRDGEETQYF

J: TRBJ2-3
V: TRBV12-3/TRBV12-4
size: -
D: TRBD2
DNA: TGTGCCAGCGAGACTAGCGAGGGCACAGATACGCAGTATTTT
CDR3: CASETSEGTDTQYF

J: TRBJ1-5
V: TRBV20-1
size: many
D: -
DNA: TGCAGTGCTTTGAGGGAACAGCCCGGCTTGCCCCAGCATTTT
CDR3: CSALREQPGLPQHF

J: TRBJ1-2
V: TRBV7-3
size: -
D: TRBD1
DNA: TGTGCCAGCAGGGGGGACAGGGGCTACACCTTC
CDR3: CASRGDRGYTF

J: TRBJ2-7
V: TRBV10-3
size: many
D: TRBD1
DNA: TGTGCCATCAGCCCGACAGGGGAGGTGTACGAGCAGTACTTC
CDR3: CAISPTGEVYEQYF

J: TRBJ1-5
V: TRBV2
size: -
D: TRBD1
DNA: TGTGCCAGCAGGGGGACAGGGAAGGTCAATCAGCCCCAGCATTTT
CDR3: CASRGTGKVNQPQHF

J: TRBJ2-1
V: TRBV24-1
size: -
D: TRBD2
DNA: TGTGCCACCAGTGATCCTAGCGGGGGGGCAGTTGAGCAGTTCTTC
CDR3: CATSDPSGGAVEQFF

J: TRBJ2-7
V: TRBV29-1
size: many
D: TRBD1
DNA: TGCAGCGTTGAGACCCGGGACAGATACGAGCAGTACTTC
CDR3: CSVETRDRYEQYF

J: TRBJ2-3
V: TRBV4-3
size: few
D: -
DNA: TGCGCCAGCAGCCCGATGGGGGAAAGCACAGATACGCAGTATTTT
CDR3: CASSPMGESTDTQYF

J: TRBJ2-5
V: TRBV7-2
size: many
D: TRBD1
DNA: TGTGCCAGCAGCTTAAGGACAGGGAAGTCGGAGACCCAGTACTTC
CDR3: CASSLRTGKSETQYF

J: TRBJ1-1
V: TRBV7-2
size: -
D: -
DNA: TGTGCCAGCAGCTACCAGTTGCCCCTCGCCGAAGCTTTCTTT
CDR3: CASSYQLPLAEAFF

J: TRBJ1-2
V: TRBV4-2
size: many
D: -
DNA: TGTGCCAGCAGCCAAGCTCAGGATTTCTATGGCTACACCTTC
CDR3: CASSQAQDFYGYTF

J: TRBJ2-1
V: TRBV15
size: few
D: -
DNA: TGTGCCACCAGCAGAGGCACGGGACGTCTCATCTACAATGAGCAGTTCTTC
CDR3: CATSRGTGRLIYNEQFF

J: TRBJ1-1
V: TRBV20-1
size: many
D: -
DNA: TGCAGTGCTCCCAGGGGCCGCCCGAACACTGAAGCTTTCTTT
CDR3: CSAPRGRPNTEAFF

J: TRBJ2-2
V: TRBV20-1
size: few
D: -
DNA: TGCAGTGCTAGAGATCAGAGCGGAAACACCGGGGAGCTGTTTTTT
CDR3: CSARDQSGNTGELFF

J: TRBJ2-7
V: TRBV15
size: -
D: TRBD1
DNA: TGTGCCACCAGCAGCGACAGGGTGGTCTACGAGCAGTACTTC
CDR3: CATSSDRVVYEQYF

J: TRBJ1-5
V: TRBV12-3/TRBV12-4
size: many
D: -
DNA: TGTGCCAGCAGTTTCCCACCCTTAGACGAGCCCCAGCATTTT
CDR3: CASSFPPLDEPQHF

J: TRBJ2-3
V: TRBV10-3
size: -
D: TRBD2
DNA: TGTGCCACTTCACTAGCGGCCGATTTCACAGATACGCAGTATTTT
CDR3: CATSLAADFTDTQYF

J: TRBJ2-7
V: TRBV7-3
size: -
D: -
DNA: TGTGCCAGCAGCCCCCCCCCCGGGAGACAGGGAAACTCCTACGAGCAGTACTTC
CDR3: CASSPPPGRQGNSYEQYF